This T cell receptor (beta chain) was recorded in a study of T cells in Graves' hyperthyroidism and ophthalmopathy. Study details: Blood was drawn when the patient was first diagnosed and still untreated.

This clonotype has only a few counts. Its antigen remains unknown. Study results and limitations: Ophthalmopathy could be told apart from stable hyperthyroidism with a 13 V-J model. Most expanded thyroid clonotypes above 0.001 recurred in blood.

Hyperthyroidism, newly diagnosed and lasting under 2 months, affected patients aged 18 to 65. Regions amplified from RNA transcripts were the TCR beta CDR3 regions. The TCR CDR3 was amplified in a first-round RT-PCR using the HTBI primer set. TCRdb redid the calling of the multiplex PCR reads with MiXCR, one entry per CDR3 protein. In the table there are roughly 750,000 distinct CDR3 sequences, about a sixth of which are singletons. This sequence was found in a man aged 18 to 29 with Graves' hyperthyroidism. The sequenced sample consisted of blood.

CDR3 in amino acids: CASSENGAEGYEQYF. DNA for the CDR3: TGTGCCAGCAGTGAAAACGGGGCAGAAGGTTACGAGCAGTACTTC. The V and J genes are TRBV6-1 and TRBJ2-7; TRBD1 or TRBD2 may be the D gene (5 bases each). V lost 2 bases, J lost 4 bases, and 15 bases lay in between. The V gene's germline CDR1 is MNHNS and CDR2 SASEGT. The CDR3 totals 15 residues.